One sample yielded the 18 T cell receptor beta chains listed below, sequenced in a study of PD-1 blockade in classical Hodgkin lymphoma. All patients relapsed after autologous stem cell transplantation, and brentuximab vedotin exposure varied. Clones were read by immunoSEQ multiplex PCR, and TCRdb kept only the in-frame ones, dropping some. The sample lists about 41,000 clones, 76% seen once, with approximately 20% in the top ten. The input for sequencing was peripheral blood mononuclear cells (PBMCs), taken at baseline. These receptors originate from a human donor with classical Hodgkin lymphoma.

V is TRBV11-2 and J is TRBJ2-7; possible D gene TRBD1, 5 bases. The V and J ends lost 1 base and 1 base respectively, with 11 bases between them. CDR1 and CDR2 from the germline V gene are SGHAT and FQNNGV. The CDR3 has 15 residues. CDR3 nucleotide sequence: TGTGCCAGCAGCTTAGTCTGGGGCCAATCCTACGAGCAGTACTTC. Protein product: CASSLVWGQSYEQYF.

The rearrangement links TRBV30 to TRBJ2-3; D may match TRBD1 or TRBD2 (5 bases each). The CDR3 extends over 14 amino acids. Trimming left V 4 bases short and J 2 bases short, with 13 bases between. The V gene's germline CDR1 is GTSNPN and CDR2 SVGIG (reference sequence). The CDR3 coding sequence is TGTGCCTGGATCTGGGGACCTAACACAGATACGCAGTATTTT. Its translation is CAWIWGPNTDTQYF.

This clone was found once. The rearrangement uses TRBV7-2 and TRBJ1-4; D unclear. The CDR3 runs to 14 residues. Germline CDR1 SGHTA, CDR2 FQGNSA. V was pared by 2 bases and J by 8 bases, with 12 bases between. CDR3 residues: CASSLWTGGEKLFF. The CDR3 bases are TGTGCCAGCAGCTTATGGACCGGAGGCGAAAAACTGTTTTTT.

The sample holds one count of this clone. The rearrangement links TRBV7-2 to TRBJ1-1; possible D gene TRBD1, 5 bases. This CDR3 has 15 amino acids. V was cut by 8 bases and J by 4 bases, with 20 bases left in between. CDR1 is SGHTA and CDR2 is FQGNSA in the germline V gene. CDR3 region: CASRPFGGGTTEAFF. In DNA form, the CDR3 reads TGTGCCAGCCGCCCCTTCGGGGGGGGGACCACTGAAGCTTTCTTT.

The sample holds a few counts of this clone. The V call is TRBV25-1, the J call TRBJ1-2; 8 nucleotides align to TRBD1. V was clipped by 7 bases and J by 6 bases; unmatched bases: 13. CDR3 length: 15 amino acids. Germline-derived CDR1 and CDR2 are MGHDK and SYGVNS. CDR3 sequence: CASNSGTGHSNGYTF. CDR3 nucleotide sequence: TGTGCCAGCAACTCCGGGACAGGACATTCGAATGGCTACACCTTC.

The rearrangement joins TRBV7-9 to TRBJ1-2; no reliable D call. Per germline, CDR1 SEHNR and CDR2 FQNEAQ (reference sequence). V was shortened by 1 base and J by 4 bases, with 7 bases between the two germline ends. CDR3 length: 13 amino acids. CDR3 DNA sequence: TGTGCCAGCAGCTTAGTACCCCTCTATGGCTACACCTTC. It translates to CASSLVPLYGYTF.

V usage is TRBV19 and J usage is TRBJ1-2; 10 nucleotides agree with TRBD1. The junction had 12 bases not matched to a gene; V was cut back by 4 bases and J by 7 bases. The germline gives CDR1 LNHDA, CDR2 SQIVND (reference sequence). There are 16 residues in the CDR3. The CDR3 region has the DNA TGTGCCAGTAGTAGCCTAAACGGACAGGGGGGCAGTGGCTACACCTTC. Protein product: CASSSLNGQGGSGYTF. The complete variable domain, with remaining parts taken from reference TRBV19 and TRBJ1-2, reads DGGITQSPKYLFRKEGQNVTLSCEQNLNHDAMYWYRQDPGQGLRLIYYSQIVNDFQKGDIAEGYSVSREKKESFPLTVTSAQKNPTAFYLCASSSLNGQGGSGYTFGSGTRLTVV.

The J gene is TRBJ2-3, the V gene TRBV6-5; D not certain. In germline, CDR1 is MNHEY, CDR2 SVGAGI. Trimming shortened V by 6 bases and J by 0 bases, and 13 bases separated the two germline ends. This CDR3 has 15 amino acids. This CDR3 is CASSRGEGSTDTQYF. CDR3 DNA sequence: TGTGCCAGCAGCCGAGGAGAAGGGAGCACAGATACGCAGTATTTT.

This sequence joins TRBV6-5 and TRBJ1-2; 8 bases are shared with TRBD1. This CDR3 comprises 14 residues. With 6 bases clipped from V and 4 bases from J, the junction kept 7 bases outside the gene matches. Looked up from germline, CDR1 is MNHEY and CDR2 is SVGAGI. The CDR3 loop is CASRARTGTYGYTF. CDR3 bases: TGTGCCAGCAGGGCCCGGACAGGGACCTATGGCTACACCTTC.

V usage is TRBV7-2 and J usage is TRBJ2-7; D is perhaps TRBD2 (6 bases). CDR3 length equals 16 residues. The V and J ends lost 1 base and 0 bases respectively, with 13 bases between them. Germline V gene lookup returns CDR1 SGHTA and CDR2 FQGNSA. CDR3 bases: TGTGCCAGCAGCTTAGTGGGTGGGGGGTCCTCCTACGAGCAGTACTTC. This translates into CASSLVGGGSSYEQYF. Full variable domain (outside the CDR3, taken from reference TRBV7-2 and TRBJ2-7): GAGVSQSPSNKVTEKGKDVELRCDPISGHTALYWYRQSLGQGLEFLIYFQGNSAPDKSGLPSDRFSAERTGGSVSTLTIQRTQQEDSAVYLCASSLVGGGSSYEQYFGPGTRLTVT.

The V and J genes are TRBV28 and TRBJ1-4; D not certain. The germline V gene has CDR1 MDHEN and CDR2 SYDVKM. V lost 7 bases, J lost 5 bases, and 8 bases lay in between. This CDR3 is 12 amino acids long. The CDR3 loop is CASTRVNEKLFF. CDR3 DNA: TGTGCCAGCACGAGGGTAAATGAAAAACTGTTTTTT.

This clone was counted a few times. The genes are TRBV19 and TRBJ1-2; 9 positions agree with TRBD1. V lost 6 bases and J lost 4; bases outside the gene matches: 3. From germline, CDR1 is LNHDA and CDR2 SQIVND (reference sequence). This CDR3 has 13 residues. The CDR3 is CASRMTGGYGYTF. The CDR3, as DNA: TGTGCCAGTAGGATGACAGGGGGCTATGGCTACACCTTC.

This chain uses TRBV27 with TRBJ1-5, with TRBD1 matching over 7 bases. The CDR3 is 15 amino acids. Trimming at V came to 3 bases and at J to 7 bases, leaving 9 bases not matched to a gene. Germline V CDR1 and CDR2: MNHEY, SMNVEV (reference sequence). The CDR3 nucleotides read TGTGCCAGCAGTTTCTCACAGGGGCCCCTGCAGCCCCAGCATTTT. It is translated as CASSFSQGPLQPQHF.

This clone has a handful of counts. The chain joins TRBV6-5 to TRBJ2-7, with D tentatively TRBD2 (5 bases). The length of the CDR3 is 13 residues. Germline lookup yields CDR1 MNHEY and CDR2 SVGAGI. Trimming removed 0 bases at V and 7 bases at J, with 10 bases between. CDR3: CASSYSIGEEQYF. The CDR3 coding sequence is TGTGCCAGCAGTTACTCGATCGGGGAGGAGCAGTACTTC.

The DNA of the CDR3 is TGTGCCAGCACCCACACGACTAGCGGGAGGCGGAATGAGCAGTTCTTC. The encoded protein is CASTHTTSGRRNEQFF. The gene calls are TRBV6-6 and TRBJ2-1; 13 bases agree with TRBD2. Germline V gene lookup returns CDR1 MNHNY and CDR2 SVGAGI (reference sequence). Trimming took 7 bases from V and 7 from J; bases not matched to a gene: 10. The CDR3 covers 16 residues.

This clone occurred a few times. The CDR3 here is CASGTGGQNIQYF. The CDR3 nucleotides read TGTGCCAGTGGGACAGGGGGCCAAAACATTCAGTACTTC. This chain connects TRBV5-8 to TRBJ2-4, with 12 bases fitting TRBD1. Germline V gives CDR1 SGHTS, CDR2 YDEGEE. The CDR3 runs to 13 residues. With V trimmed by 8 bases and J by 5 bases, 2 bases remained unmatched.

The V call is TRBV19, the J call TRBJ2-7; no clear D gene. The ends were cut back, 3 bases at V and 2 bases at J, with 14 bases in the middle. This CDR3 comprises 15 residues. CDR1 LNHDA and CDR2 SQIVND come from the germline V gene (reference sequence). The CDR3: CASSIRALSTYEQYF. The CDR3 DNA follows: TGTGCCAGTAGTATCCGGGCCCTATCAACCTACGAGCAGTACTTC.

The count of this clone is one. V gene TRBV6-5 combines with J gene TRBJ1-2, with TRBD1 matching 9 bases. The V gene end was trimmed by 7 bases and the J gene end by 4 bases; junction bases not matched to a gene: 4. The CDR3 contains 13 residues. CDR1 and CDR2 from the germline V gene are MNHEY and SVGAGI. The CDR3 DNA follows: TGTGCCAGCAAAGGGACAGGGCGCTATGGCTACACCTTC. Encoded protein: CASKGTGRYGYTF.